This entry lists 18 T cell receptor beta chains sequenced from one sample in a study of blood T cells in healthy people across ages (dated by TCRdb to between 2015 and 2016). The protocol used for the library was 5' RACE. TCRdb lists the instrument as Illumina HiSeq 2500. A second 7 to 11 cycle PCR used a sample-barcoded 5' primer and a J-beta primer mix. TCRdb passed the public sequencing reads through fastp at Q25 and MiXCR, retaining productive beta sequences. Here each entry gathers all rows of one CDR3 protein and keeps the most common genes and DNA. The sample has around 800,000 distinct CDR3 sequences on record, around 25% of them singletons. The leading ten clones occupy about 3% of the sample. This same sample was also part of a study on T cells of mothers and their children.

Sample: blood. The receptor set was obtained from a boy aged 5-17 years in good health.

This clonotype was seen only a few times. V gene TRBV25-1 combines with J gene TRBJ2-7, with TRBD1 matching over 7 bases. This CDR3 contains 13 residues. CDR1 is MGHDK and CDR2 is SYGVNS in the germline V gene. J gave up 0 bases and V 8 bases, and 4 bases lay outside the gene matches. This CDR3 is CASWDSGSYEQYF. In nucleotides, the CDR3 is TGTGCCAGCTGGGACAGCGGCTCCTACGAGCAGTACTTC.

The rearrangement links TRBV12-3 or TRBV12-4 to TRBJ2-5, with D hard to call. This CDR3 has 12 amino acids. V was clipped by 7 bases and J by 6 bases, with 12 bases between them. The CDR3 nucleotides are TGTGCCAGCAAATTGGGCAGGCAGACCCAGTACTTC. It specifies CASKLGRQTQYF.

This clonotype was seen a few times. V usage is TRBV29-1 and J usage is TRBJ2-3; 11 bases are a match to TRBD2. This CDR3 region has 15 residues. Germline values: CDR1 SQVTM, CDR2 ANQGSEA. V dropped 5 bases and J dropped 4; count of bases not matched to a gene: 8. Written as DNA, the CDR3 is TGCAGCGTTCGCCATAGCGGGGGGGGCGCAGATACGCAGTATTTT. It encodes CSVRHSGGGADTQYF.

The gene calls are TRBV20-1 and TRBJ1-6; no definite D call. CDR3 size: 15 residues. V dropped 3 bases and J dropped 10 bases, with 19 bases sitting between them. Germline-derived CDR1 and CDR2 are DFQATT and SNEGSKA (reference sequence). The CDR3 sequence is CSASSSEGLGSPLHF. DNA of the CDR3: TGCAGTGCTAGTTCGTCAGAAGGGTTGGGGTCACCCCTCCACTTT.

This clonotype was recorded a few times. V gene TRBV5-5 combines with J gene TRBJ1-4, with D tentatively TRBD1 (5 bases). In germline, CDR1 is SGHKS, CDR2 YYEKEE (reference sequence). CDR3 length: 16 amino acids. The V gene lost 4 bases and the J gene lost 7 bases, with 20 bases spanning the gap. The CDR3, as DNA: TGTGCCAGCAGCCCTGCTTGGGGCAGGGATCGTGAAAAACTGTTTTTT. Amino acid sequence: CASSPAWGRDREKLFF. The full variable domain, rest sourced from reference TRBV5-5 and TRBJ1-4, is DAGVTQSPTHLIKTRGQQVTLRCSPISGHKSVSWYQQVLGQGPQFIFQYYEKEERGRGNFPDRFSARQFPNYSSELNVNALLLGDSALYLCASSPAWGRDREKLFFGSGTQLSVL.

This CDR3 reads CASSLFKGAVGSPLHF. The DNA of the CDR3 is TGTGCCAGCAGTTTATTTAAGGGGGCGGTTGGGTCACCCCTCCACTTT. The V gene is TRBV27, the J gene TRBJ1-6; 7 bases are shared with TRBD1. This CDR3 contains 16 residues. Germline V CDR1 and CDR2: MNHEY, SMNVEV (reference sequence). V lost 1 base, J lost 10 bases, and 10 bases stayed unmatched.

This clonotype was found a few times. V and J are TRBV12-3 or TRBV12-4 and TRBJ2-5; TRBD2 agrees at 7 bases. CDR3 length: 14 residues. V lost 5 bases, J lost 5 bases, and 8 bases stayed unmatched. CDR3 protein: CASSPQAGPETQYF. The CDR3 DNA is TGTGCCAGCAGTCCGCAAGCGGGGCCCGAGACCCAGTACTTC.

This clonotype has only a few counts. Here the CDR3 DNA reads TGTGCCACCTTACCCGGGACAGACTTAGAGACCCAGTACTTC. This encodes CATLPGTDLETQYF. The V gene is TRBV28, the J gene TRBJ2-5; the match to TRBD1 covers 7 bases. J gave up 4 bases and V 10 bases, and 12 bases lay outside the gene matches. Germline V gene data show CDR1 as MDHEN and CDR2 as SYDVKM. CDR3 length: 14 residues.

The rearrangement joins TRBV2 to TRBJ2-7, with 7 bases matching TRBD1. Germline V gives CDR1 SNHLY, CDR2 FYNNEI. CDR3 length: 14 residues. The V and J ends lost 3 bases and 4 bases, in that order; junction bases with no gene match: 6. This CDR3 is CASSDGTAAYEQYF. Written as DNA, the CDR3 is TGTGCCAGCAGTGACGGGACAGCTGCTTACGAGCAGTACTTC.

This clonotype appeared a few times. This chain uses TRBV30 with TRBJ1-4; maybe TRBD1 (5 bases). This CDR3 is 12 amino acids long. Germline CDR1 is GTSNPN and CDR2 is SVGIG (reference sequence). V dropped 5 bases and J dropped 6 bases, with 10 bases sitting between them. The chain's CDR3 is CAWGQGDEKLFF. The CDR3 DNA sequence: TGTGCCTGGGGGCAGGGCGATGAAAAACTGTTTTTT.

CDR3 loop: CASTDSTDTQYF. The CDR3 DNA is TGCGCCAGTACGGATAGCACAGATACGCAGTATTTT. The rearrangement links TRBV5-1 to TRBJ2-3; D remains ambiguous. V shed 8 bases and J shed 0 bases, with 7 bases lying between them. The length of the CDR3 is 12 residues. Germline-derived CDR1 and CDR2 are SGHRS and YFSETQ.

The CDR3 sequence is CASSLEGAHEQYF. DNA for the CDR3: TGTGCCAGCAGCTTAGAGGGGGCCCACGAGCAGTACTTC. The chain has TRBV13 and TRBJ2-7; 7 positions agree with TRBD1. The CDR3 has 13 residues. J gave up 5 bases and V 1 base, and 2 bases lay outside the gene matches. Per the germline V gene, CDR1 is PRHDT and CDR2 is FYEKMQ (reference sequence).

The table lists this clonotype with a few counts. The V and J genes are TRBV10-3 and TRBJ1-2; D is unclear. Trimming pared 6 bases from V and 5 bases from J, leaving 7 bases between. In germline, CDR1 is ENHRY, CDR2 SYGVKD. CDR3 length: 11 amino acids. Written as DNA, the CDR3 is TGTGCCATCAGCGCCATGTATGGCTACACCTTC. Translated, it gives CAISAMYGYTF.

The chain carries TRBV20-1 and TRBJ2-3, with D possibly TRBD2 on 7 matching bases. There are 15 residues in the CDR3. Germline CDR1 reads DFQATT; CDR2 reads SNEGSKA (reference sequence). V was shortened by 6 bases and J by 2 bases, with 18 bases between the two germline ends. The CDR3 region is CSAMVLGGPTDTQYF. The DNA for the CDR3 is TGCAGTGCGATGGTTTTGGGGGGGCCCACAGATACGCAGTATTTT.

The V and J genes are TRBV18 and TRBJ1-2, with D possibly being TRBD1 (5 bases). Germline lookup yields CDR1 KGHSH and CDR2 LQKENI. Trimming removed 2 bases at V and 4 bases at J, with 14 bases between. This CDR3 spans 15 amino acids. The CDR3 region has the DNA TGTGCCAGCTCACCAGGCCCGGGGCACTTCTATGGCTACACCTTC. This encodes CASSPGPGHFYGYTF.

This clonotype has only a few counts. The chain uses TRBV5-1 and TRBJ2-3; 10 bases align to TRBD2. This CDR3 contains 17 residues. Looked up from germline, CDR1 is SGHRS and CDR2 is YFSETQ. The ends lost 5 bases at V and 3 bases at J; junction bases unmatched: 12. The CDR3: CASRYRASGGATDTQYF. The DNA of the CDR3 is TGCGCCAGCAGGTATCGAGCGAGCGGGGGGGCAACAGATACGCAGTATTTT.

This rearrangement joins TRBV28 to TRBJ2-7; maybe TRBD2 (5 bases). The CDR3 consists of 13 residues. Between the trimmed V and J ends, which lost 2 bases and 5 bases, there was a span of 10 bases. From germline, CDR1 is MDHEN and CDR2 SYDVKM. The CDR3 bases are TGTGCCAGCAGTTTAACGGGAATCCACGAGCAGTACTTC. Amino acid sequence: CASSLTGIHEQYF.

This clonotype showed up just a few times. The chain uses TRBV5-1 and TRBJ1-2, with 8 bases fitting TRBD1. V gave up 4 bases and J gave up 1 base; unmatched junction bases: 6. The CDR3 length is 15 residues. The germline gives CDR1 SGHRS, CDR2 YFSETQ. The DNA of the CDR3 is TGCGCCAGCAGCGCGGGACAGGCGATTAACTATGGCTACACCTTC. Its protein product is CASSAGQAINYGYTF.